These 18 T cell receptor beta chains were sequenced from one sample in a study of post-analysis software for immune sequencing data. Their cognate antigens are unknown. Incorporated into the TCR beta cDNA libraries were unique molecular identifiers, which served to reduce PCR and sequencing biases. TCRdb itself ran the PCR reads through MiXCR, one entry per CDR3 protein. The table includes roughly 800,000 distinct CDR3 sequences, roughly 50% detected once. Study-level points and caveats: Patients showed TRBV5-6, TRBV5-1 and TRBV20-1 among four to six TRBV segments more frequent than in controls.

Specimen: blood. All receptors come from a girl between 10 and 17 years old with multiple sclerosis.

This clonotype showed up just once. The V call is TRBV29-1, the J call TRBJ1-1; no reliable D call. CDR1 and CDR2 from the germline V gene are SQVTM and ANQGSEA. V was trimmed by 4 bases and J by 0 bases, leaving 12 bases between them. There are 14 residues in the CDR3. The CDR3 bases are TGCAGCGTTGTCTTACTGCTCATGAACACTGAAGCTTTCTTT. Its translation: CSVVLLLMNTEAFF.

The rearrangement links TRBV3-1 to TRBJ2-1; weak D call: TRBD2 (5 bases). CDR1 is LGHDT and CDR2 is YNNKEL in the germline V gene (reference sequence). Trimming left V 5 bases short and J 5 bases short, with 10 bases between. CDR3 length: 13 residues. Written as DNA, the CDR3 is TGTGCCAGCAGCGGGAGACGCCACAATGAGCAGTTCTTC. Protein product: CASSGRRHNEQFF.

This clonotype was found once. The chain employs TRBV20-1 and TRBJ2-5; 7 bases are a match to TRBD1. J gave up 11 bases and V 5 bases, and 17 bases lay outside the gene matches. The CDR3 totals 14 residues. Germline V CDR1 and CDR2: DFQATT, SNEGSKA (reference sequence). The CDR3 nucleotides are TGCAGTGCTGGTTTAAGTACGGGACAGAAGCAGCAGTACTTC. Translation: CSAGLSTGQKQQYF.

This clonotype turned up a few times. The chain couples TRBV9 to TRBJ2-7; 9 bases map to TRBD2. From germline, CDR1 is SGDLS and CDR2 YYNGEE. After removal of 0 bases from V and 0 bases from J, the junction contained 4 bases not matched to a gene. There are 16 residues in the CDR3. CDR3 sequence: CASSVEPSGVSYEQYF. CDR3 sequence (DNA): TGTGCCAGCAGCGTAGAACCTAGCGGGGTCTCCTACGAGCAGTACTTC.

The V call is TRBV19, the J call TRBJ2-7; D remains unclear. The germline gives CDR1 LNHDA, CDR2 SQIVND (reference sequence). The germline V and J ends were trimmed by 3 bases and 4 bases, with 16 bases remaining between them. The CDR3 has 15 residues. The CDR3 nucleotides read TGTGCCAGTAGTATCCGTTGGGGTAAAGGTTACGAGCAGTACTTC. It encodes CASSIRWGKGYEQYF.

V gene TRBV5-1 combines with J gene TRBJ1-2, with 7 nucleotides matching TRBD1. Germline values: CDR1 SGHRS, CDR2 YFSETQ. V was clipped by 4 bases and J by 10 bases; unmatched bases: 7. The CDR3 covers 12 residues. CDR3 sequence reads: CASSPDRNAYTF. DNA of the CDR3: TGCGCCAGCAGCCCGGACAGGAATGCCTACACCTTC.

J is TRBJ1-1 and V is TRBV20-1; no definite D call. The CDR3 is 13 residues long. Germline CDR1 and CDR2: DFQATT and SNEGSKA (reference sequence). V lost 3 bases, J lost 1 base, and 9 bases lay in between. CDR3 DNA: TGCAGTGCTAGGGTCCCTGGGAACACTGAAGCTTTCTTT. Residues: CSARVPGNTEAFF.

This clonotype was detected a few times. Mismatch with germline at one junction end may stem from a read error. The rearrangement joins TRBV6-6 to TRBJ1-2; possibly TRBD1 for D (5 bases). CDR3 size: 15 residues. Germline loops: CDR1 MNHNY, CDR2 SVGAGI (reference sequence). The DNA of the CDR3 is TGTGCCAGCAGTTACTCCAGGGCGGACTCGCGGGGCTATACCTTC. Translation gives CASSYSRADSRGYTF.

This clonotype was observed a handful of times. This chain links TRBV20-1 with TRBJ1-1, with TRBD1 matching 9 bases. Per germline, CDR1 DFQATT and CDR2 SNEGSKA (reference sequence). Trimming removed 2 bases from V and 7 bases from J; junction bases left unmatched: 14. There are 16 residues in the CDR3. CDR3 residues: CSARRPGVTGGSEAFF. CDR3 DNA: TGCAGTGCTAGAAGGCCTGGGGTAACAGGGGGCAGTGAAGCTTTCTTT.

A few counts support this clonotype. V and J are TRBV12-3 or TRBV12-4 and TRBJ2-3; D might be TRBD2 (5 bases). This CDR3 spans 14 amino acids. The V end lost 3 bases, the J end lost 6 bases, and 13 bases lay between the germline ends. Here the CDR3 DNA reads TGTGCCAGCAGTTTTAGCGCCGGGTTTGATACGCAGTATTTT. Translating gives CASSFSAGFDTQYF.

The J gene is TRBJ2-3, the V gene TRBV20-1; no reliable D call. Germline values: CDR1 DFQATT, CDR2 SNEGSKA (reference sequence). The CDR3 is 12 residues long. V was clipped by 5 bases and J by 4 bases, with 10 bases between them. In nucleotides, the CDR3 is TGCAGTGCTCCTCGGGTGCCAGATACGCAGTATTTT. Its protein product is CSAPRVPDTQYF.

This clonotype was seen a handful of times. CDR3 loop: CASSQVALAGAPEYF. In DNA, the CDR3 is TGTGCCAGCAGCCAAGTCGCACTAGCGGGAGCTCCGGAGTACTTC. V is TRBV4-2 and J is TRBJ2-7, with 11 nucleotides matching TRBD2. The CDR3 loop spans 15 amino acids. Germline CDR1 reads LGHNA; CDR2 reads YNFKEQ. V was clipped by 1 base and J by 11 bases; unmatched bases: 10.

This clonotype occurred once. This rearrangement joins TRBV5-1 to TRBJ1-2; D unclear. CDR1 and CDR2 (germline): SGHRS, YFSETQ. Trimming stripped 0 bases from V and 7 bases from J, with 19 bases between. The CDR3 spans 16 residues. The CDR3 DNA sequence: TGCGCCAGCAGCTTGGCCTTAACCGACCGCGTCTTTGGCTACACCTTC. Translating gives CASSLALTDRVFGYTF.

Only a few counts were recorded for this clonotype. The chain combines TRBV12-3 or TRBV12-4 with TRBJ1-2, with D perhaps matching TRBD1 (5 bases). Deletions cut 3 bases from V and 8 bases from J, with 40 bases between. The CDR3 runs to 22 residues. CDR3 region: CASSFPGRARGPTIDTQRGYTF. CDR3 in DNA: TGTGCCAGCAGTTTCCCTGGTCGTGCGCGGGGACCGACTATCGACACACAGCGGGGCTACACCTTC.

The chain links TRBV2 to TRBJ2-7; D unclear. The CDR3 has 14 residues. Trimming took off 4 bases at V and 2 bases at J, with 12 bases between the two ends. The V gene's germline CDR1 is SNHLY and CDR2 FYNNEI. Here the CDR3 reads CASSVAEPPYEQYF. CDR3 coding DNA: TGTGCCAGCAGTGTGGCCGAACCGCCCTACGAGCAGTACTTC.

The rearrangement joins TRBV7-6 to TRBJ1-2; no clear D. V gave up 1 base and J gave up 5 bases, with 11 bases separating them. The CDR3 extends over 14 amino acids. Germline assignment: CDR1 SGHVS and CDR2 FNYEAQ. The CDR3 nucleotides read TGTGCCAGCAGCTTAGGCGGAGACCTTTATGGCTACACCTTC. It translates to CASSLGGDLYGYTF.

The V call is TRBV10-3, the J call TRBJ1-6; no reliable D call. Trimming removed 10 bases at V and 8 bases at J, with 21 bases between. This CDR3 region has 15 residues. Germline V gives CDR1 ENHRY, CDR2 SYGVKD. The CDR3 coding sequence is TGTGCCACATCGTTAGGACGGGAAGACGATTCACCCCTCCACTTT. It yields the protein CATSLGREDDSPLHF.

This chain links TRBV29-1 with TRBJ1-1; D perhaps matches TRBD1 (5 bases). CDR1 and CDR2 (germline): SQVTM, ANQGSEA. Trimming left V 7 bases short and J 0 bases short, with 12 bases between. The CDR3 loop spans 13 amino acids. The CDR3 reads CSAEGRLNTEAFF. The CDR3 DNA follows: TGCAGCGCTGAGGGACGGCTGAACACTGAAGCTTTCTTT. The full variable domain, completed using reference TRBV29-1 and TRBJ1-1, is SAVISQKPSRDICQRGTSLTIQCQVDSQVTMMFWYRQQPGQSLTLIATANQGSEATYESGFVIDKFPISRPNLTFSTLTVSNMSPEDSSIYLCSAEGRLNTEAFFGQGTRLTVV.